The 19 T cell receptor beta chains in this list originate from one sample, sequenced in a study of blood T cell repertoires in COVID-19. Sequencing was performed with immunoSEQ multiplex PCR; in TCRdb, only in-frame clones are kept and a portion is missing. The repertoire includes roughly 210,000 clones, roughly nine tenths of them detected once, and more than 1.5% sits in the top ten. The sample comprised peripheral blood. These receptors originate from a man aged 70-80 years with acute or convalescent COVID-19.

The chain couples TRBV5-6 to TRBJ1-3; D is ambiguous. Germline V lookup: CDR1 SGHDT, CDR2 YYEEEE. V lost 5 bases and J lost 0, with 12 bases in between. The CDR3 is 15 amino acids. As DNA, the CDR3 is TGTGCCAGCAGTGCCATCCGGAGCTCTGGAAACACCATATATTTT. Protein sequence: CASSAIRSSGNTIYF. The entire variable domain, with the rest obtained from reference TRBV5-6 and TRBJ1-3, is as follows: DAGVTQSPTHLIKTRGQQVTLRCSPKSGHDTVSWYQQALGQGPQFIFQYYEEEERQRGNFPDRFSGHQFPNYSSELNVNALLLGDSALYLCASSAIRSSGNTIYFGEGSWLTVV.

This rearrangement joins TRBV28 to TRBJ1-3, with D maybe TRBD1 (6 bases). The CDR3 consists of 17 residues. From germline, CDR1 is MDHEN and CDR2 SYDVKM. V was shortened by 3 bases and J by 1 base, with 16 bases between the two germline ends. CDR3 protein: CASSFPAGEASGNTIYF. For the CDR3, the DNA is TGTGCCAGCAGTTTCCCTGCAGGGGAAGCTTCTGGAAACACCATATATTTT.

The CDR3 DNA reads TGTGCCACCAAAAAGACAACGACACTCACAGATACGCAGTATTTT. As protein: CATKKTTTLTDTQYF. V gene TRBV15 combines with J gene TRBJ2-3, with D hard to call. Germline V gene sequence: CDR1 LNHNV, CDR2 YYDKDF (reference sequence). The CDR3 is 15 amino acids. V was clipped by 7 bases and J by 2 bases, with 16 bases between them.

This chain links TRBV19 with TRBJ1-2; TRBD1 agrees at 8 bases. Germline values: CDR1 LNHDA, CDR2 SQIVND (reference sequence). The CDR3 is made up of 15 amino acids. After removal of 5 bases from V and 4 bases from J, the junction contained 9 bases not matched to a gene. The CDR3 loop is CASSPRQGIGYGYTF. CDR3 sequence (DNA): TGTGCCAGTAGTCCTCGACAGGGGATAGGCTATGGCTACACCTTC.

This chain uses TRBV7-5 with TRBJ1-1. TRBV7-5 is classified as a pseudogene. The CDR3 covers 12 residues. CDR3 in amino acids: CVRSSGNAEAFF. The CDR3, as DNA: TGTGTCAGAAGCTCGGGGAACGCTGAAGCTTTCTTT.

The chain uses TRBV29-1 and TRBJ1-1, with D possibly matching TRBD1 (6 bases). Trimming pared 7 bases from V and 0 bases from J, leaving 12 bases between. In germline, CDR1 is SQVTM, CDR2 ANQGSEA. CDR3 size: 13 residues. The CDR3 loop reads CSASGHLNTEAFF. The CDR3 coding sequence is TGCAGCGCATCGGGACACCTGAACACTGAAGCTTTCTTT.

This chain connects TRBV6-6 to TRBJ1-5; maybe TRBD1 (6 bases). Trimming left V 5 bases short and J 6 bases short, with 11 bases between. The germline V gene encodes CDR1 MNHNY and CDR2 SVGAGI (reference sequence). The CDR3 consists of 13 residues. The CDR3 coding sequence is TGTGCCAGCAGTCGGGACAACTTTCAGCCCCAGCATTTT. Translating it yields CASSRDNFQPQHF.

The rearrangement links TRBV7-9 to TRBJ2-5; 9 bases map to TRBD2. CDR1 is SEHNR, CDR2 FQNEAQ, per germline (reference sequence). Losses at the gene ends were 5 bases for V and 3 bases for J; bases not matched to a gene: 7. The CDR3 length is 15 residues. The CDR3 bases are TGTGCCAGCAGCCCCAGACTAGCGGAGGAAGAGACCCAGTACTTC. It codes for CASSPRLAEEETQYF.

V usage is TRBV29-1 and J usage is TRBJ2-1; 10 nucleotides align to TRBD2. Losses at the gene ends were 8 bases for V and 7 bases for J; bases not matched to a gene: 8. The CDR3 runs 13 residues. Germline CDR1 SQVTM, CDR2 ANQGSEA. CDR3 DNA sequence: TGCAGCATCAGCGGGAGGGCCGGAAATGAGCAGTTCTTC. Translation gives CSISGRAGNEQFF.

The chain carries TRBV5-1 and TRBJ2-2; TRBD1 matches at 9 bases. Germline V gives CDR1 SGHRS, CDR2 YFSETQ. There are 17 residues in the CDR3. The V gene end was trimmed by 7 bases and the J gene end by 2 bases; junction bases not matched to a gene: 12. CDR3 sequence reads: CASGQGWSGFNTGELFF. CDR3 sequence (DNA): TGCGCCAGCGGACAGGGGTGGAGCGGATTCAACACCGGGGAGCTGTTTTTT.

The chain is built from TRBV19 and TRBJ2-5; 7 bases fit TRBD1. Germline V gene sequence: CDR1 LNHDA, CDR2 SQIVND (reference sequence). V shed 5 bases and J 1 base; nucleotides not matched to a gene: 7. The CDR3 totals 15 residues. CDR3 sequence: CASSVATGLQETQYF. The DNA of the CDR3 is TGTGCCAGTAGTGTAGCGACAGGGCTCCAAGAGACCCAGTACTTC.

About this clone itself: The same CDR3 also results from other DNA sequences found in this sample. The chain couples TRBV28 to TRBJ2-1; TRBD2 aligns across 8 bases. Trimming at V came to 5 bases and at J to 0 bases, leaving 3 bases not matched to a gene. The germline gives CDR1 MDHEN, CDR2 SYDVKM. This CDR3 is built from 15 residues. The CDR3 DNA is TGTGCCAGCAGTACAAGCGGGAGCTCCTACAATGAGCAGTTCTTC. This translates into CASSTSGSSYNEQFF. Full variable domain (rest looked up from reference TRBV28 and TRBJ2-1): DVKVTQSSRYLVKRTGEKVFLECVQDMDHENMFWYRQDPGLGLRLIYFSYDVKMKEKGDIPEGYSVSREKKERFSLILESASTNQTSMYLCASSTSGSSYNEQFFGPGTRLTVL.

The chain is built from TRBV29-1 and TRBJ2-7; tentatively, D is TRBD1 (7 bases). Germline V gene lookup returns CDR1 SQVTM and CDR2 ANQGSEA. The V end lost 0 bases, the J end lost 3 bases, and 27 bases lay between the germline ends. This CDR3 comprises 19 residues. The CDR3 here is CSVEDRRFVGGTEVYEQYF. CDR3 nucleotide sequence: TGCAGCGTTGAAGATCGTCGTTTTGTTGGAGGGACAGAAGTCTACGAGCAGTACTTC.

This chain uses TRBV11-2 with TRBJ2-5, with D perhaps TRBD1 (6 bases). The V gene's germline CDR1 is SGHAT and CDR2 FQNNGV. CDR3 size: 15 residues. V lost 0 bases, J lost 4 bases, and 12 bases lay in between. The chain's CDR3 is CASSLDQGQRETQYF. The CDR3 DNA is TGTGCCAGCAGCTTAGATCAGGGGCAGAGAGAGACCCAGTACTTC.

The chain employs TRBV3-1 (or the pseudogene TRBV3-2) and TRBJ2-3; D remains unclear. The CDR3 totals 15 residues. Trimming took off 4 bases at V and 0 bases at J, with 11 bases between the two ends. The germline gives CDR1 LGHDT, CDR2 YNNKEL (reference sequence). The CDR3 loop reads CASSLYSTSTDTQYF. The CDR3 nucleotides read TGTGCCAGCAGCCTATACAGCACTAGCACAGATACGCAGTATTTT.

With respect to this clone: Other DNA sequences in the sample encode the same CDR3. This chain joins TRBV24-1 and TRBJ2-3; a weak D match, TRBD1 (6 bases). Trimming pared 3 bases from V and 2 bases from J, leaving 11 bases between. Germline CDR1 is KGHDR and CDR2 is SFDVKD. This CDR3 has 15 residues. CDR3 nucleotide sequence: TGTGCCACCAGTGATAGGCAGGGGCTCACAGATACGCAGTATTTT. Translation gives CATSDRQGLTDTQYF.

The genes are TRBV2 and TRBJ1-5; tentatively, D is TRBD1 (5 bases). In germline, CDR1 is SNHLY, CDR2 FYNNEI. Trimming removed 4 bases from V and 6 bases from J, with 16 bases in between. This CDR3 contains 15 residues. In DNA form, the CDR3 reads TGTGCCAGCAGTGGGGACCCTCCGGGGGGTCAGCCCCAGCATTTT. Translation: CASSGDPPGGQPQHF.

In DNA, the CDR3 is TGTGCCAGCAGCCAAGCAAATAGCGGCGTCTCCTACAATGAGCAGTTCTTC. Encoded protein: CASSQANSGVSYNEQFF. The rearrangement joins TRBV4-2 to TRBJ2-1, with D possibly TRBD2 on 6 matching bases. Trimming took 1 base from V and 0 from J, leaving 13 bases between them. This CDR3 is 17 amino acids long. The germline V gene has CDR1 LGHNA and CDR2 YNFKEQ.

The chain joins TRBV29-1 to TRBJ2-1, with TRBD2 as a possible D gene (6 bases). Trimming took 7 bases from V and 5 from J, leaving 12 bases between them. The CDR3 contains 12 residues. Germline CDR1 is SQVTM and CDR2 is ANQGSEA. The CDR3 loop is CSADYPNNEQFF. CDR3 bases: TGCAGCGCGGACTACCCGAACAATGAGCAGTTCTTC.